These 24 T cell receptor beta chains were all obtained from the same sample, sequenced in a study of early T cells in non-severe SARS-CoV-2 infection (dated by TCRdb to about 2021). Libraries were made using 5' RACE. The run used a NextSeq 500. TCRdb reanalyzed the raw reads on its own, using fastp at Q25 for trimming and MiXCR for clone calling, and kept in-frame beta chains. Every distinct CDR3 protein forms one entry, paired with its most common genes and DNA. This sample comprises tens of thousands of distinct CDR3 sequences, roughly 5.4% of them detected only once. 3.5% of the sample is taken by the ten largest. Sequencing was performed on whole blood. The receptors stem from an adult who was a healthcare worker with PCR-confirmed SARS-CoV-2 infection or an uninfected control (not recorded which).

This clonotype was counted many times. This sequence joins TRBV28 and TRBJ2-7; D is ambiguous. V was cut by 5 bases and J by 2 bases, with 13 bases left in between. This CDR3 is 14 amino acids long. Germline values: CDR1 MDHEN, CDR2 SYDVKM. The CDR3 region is CASSHSPTTYEQYF. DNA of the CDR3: TGTGCCAGCAGTCACAGCCCTACAACCTACGAGCAGTACTTC.

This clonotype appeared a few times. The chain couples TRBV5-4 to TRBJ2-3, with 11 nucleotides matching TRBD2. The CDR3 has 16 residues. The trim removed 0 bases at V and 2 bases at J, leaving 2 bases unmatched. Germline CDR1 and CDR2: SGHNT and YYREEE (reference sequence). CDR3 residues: CASSLGLAGTTDTQYF. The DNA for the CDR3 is TGTGCCAGCAGCTTGGGACTAGCGGGAACCACAGATACGCAGTATTTT.

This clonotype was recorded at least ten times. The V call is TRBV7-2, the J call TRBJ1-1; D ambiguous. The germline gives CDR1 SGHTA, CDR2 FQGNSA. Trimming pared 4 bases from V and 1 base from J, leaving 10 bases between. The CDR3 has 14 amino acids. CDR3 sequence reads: CASSSQRGNTEAFF. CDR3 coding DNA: TGTGCCAGCAGCTCGCAGCGGGGGAACACTGAAGCTTTCTTT.

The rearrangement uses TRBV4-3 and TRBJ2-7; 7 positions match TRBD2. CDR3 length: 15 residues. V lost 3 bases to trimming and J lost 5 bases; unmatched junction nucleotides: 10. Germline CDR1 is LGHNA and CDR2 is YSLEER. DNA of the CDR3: TGCGCCAGCAGCCAGGGACCCGGGACTACGAACGAGCAGTACTTC. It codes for CASSQGPGTTNEQYF.

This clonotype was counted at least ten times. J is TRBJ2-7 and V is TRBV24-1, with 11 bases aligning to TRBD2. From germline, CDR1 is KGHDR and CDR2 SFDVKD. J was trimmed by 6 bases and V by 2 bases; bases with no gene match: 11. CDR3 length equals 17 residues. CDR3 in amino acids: CATSDSGTSGIWSEQYF. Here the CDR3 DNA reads TGTGCCACCAGTGATTCGGGGACTAGCGGAATTTGGAGCGAGCAGTACTTC.

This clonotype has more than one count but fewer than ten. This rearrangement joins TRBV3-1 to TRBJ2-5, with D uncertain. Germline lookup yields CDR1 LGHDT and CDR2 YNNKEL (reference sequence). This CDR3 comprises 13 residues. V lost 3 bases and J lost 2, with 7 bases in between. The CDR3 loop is CASSHLLQETQYF. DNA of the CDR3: TGTGCCAGCAGCCATCTCCTACAAGAGACCCAGTACTTC.

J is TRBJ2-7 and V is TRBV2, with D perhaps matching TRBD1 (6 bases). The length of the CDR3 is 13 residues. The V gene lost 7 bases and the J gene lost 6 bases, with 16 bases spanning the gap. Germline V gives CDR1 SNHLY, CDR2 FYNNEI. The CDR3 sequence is CASKQTGPGEQYF. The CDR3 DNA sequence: TGTGCCAGCAAGCAAACAGGGCCCGGCGAGCAGTACTTC. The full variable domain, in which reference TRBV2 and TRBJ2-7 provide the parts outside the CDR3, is EPEVTQTPSHQVTQMGQEVILRCVPISNHLYFYWYRQILGQKVEFLVSFYNNEISEKSEIFDDQFSVERPDGSNFTLKIRSTKLEDSAMYFCASKQTGPGEQYFGPGTRLTVT.

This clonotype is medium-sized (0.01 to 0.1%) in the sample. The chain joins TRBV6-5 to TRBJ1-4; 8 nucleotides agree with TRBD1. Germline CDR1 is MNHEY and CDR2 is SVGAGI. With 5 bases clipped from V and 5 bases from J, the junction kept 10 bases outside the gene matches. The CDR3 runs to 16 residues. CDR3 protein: CASSPPGTGGNEKLFF. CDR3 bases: TGTGCCAGCAGTCCGCCCGGGACAGGTGGGAATGAAAAACTGTTTTTT.

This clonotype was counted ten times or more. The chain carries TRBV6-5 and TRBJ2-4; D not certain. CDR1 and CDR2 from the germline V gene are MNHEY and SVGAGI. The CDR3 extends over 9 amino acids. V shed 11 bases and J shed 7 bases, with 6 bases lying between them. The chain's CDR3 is CAEINIQYF. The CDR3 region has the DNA TGTGCCGAGATTAACATTCAGTACTTC.

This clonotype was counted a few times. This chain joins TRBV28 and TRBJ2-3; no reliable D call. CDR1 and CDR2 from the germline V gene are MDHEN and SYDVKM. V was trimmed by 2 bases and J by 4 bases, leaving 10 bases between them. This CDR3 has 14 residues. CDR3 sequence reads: CASSLRFQADTQYF. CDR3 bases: TGTGCCAGCAGTTTACGGTTCCAAGCAGATACGCAGTATTTT.

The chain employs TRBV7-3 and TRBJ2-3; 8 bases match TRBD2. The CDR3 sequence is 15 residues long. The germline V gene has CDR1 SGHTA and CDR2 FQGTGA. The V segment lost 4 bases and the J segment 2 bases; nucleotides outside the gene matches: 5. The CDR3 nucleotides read TGTGCCAGCAGCTCGGGACTAGTCGACACAGATACGCAGTATTTT. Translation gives CASSSGLVDTDTQYF.

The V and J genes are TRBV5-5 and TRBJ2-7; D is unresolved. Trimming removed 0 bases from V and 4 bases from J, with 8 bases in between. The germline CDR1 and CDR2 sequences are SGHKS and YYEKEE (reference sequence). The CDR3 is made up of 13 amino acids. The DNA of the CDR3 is TGTGCCAGCAGCTTGGCTGTAGGGTACGAGCAGTACTTC. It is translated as CASSLAVGYEQYF.

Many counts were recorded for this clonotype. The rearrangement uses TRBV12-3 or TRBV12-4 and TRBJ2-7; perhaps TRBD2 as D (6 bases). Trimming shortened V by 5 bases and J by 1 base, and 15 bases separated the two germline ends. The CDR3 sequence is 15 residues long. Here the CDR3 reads CASSLRSSASYEQYF. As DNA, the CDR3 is TGTGCCAGCAGTCTTAGGTCTAGCGCATCCTACGAGCAGTACTTC.

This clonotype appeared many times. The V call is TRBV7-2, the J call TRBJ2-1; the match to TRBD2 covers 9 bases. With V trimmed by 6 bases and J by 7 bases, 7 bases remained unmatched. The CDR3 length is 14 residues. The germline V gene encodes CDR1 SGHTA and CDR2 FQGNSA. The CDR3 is CASRAREGRNEQFF. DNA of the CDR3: TGTGCCAGCAGAGCGCGGGAGGGCCGGAATGAGCAGTTCTTC.

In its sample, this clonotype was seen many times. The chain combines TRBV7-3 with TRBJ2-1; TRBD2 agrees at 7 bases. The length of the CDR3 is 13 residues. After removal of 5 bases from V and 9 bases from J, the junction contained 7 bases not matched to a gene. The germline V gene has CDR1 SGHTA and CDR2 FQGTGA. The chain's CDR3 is CASSLRLAGEQFF. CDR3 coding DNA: TGTGCCAGCAGCCTCAGACTAGCCGGTGAGCAGTTCTTC.

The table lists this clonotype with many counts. The CDR3 sequence: CASSLWDRGYEQYF. The CDR3, as DNA: TGTGCCAGCAGTTTATGGGACAGGGGCTACGAGCAGTACTTC. This chain joins TRBV12-3 or TRBV12-4 and TRBJ2-7, with 10 positions matching TRBD1. The CDR3 covers 14 residues. V lost 2 bases to trimming and J lost 3 bases; unmatched junction nucleotides: 1.

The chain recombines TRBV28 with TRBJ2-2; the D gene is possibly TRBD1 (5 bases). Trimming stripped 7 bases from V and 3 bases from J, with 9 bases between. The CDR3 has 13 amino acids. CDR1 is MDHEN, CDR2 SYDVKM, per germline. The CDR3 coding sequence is TGTGCCAGCAACAGGCTACACACCGGGGAGCTGTTTTTT. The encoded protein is CASNRLHTGELFF.

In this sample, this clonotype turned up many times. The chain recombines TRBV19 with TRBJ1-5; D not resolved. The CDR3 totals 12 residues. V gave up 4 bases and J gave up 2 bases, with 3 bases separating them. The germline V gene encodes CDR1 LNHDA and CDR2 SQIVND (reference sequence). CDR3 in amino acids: CASSRGNQPQHF. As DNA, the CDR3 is TGTGCCAGTAGTAGGGGCAATCAGCCCCAGCATTTT.

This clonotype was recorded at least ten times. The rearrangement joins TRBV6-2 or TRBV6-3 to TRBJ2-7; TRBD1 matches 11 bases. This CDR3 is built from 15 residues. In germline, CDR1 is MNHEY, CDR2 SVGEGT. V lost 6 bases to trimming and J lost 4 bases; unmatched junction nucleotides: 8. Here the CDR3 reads CASRPGTGGVYEQYF. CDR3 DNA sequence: TGTGCCAGCAGACCAGGGACAGGGGGTGTGTACGAGCAGTACTTC.

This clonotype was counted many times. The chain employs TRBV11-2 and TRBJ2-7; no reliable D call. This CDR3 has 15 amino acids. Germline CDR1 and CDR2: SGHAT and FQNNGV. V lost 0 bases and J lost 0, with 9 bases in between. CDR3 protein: CASSLEGRGSYEQYF. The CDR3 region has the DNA TGTGCCAGCAGCTTAGAAGGTCGAGGCTCCTACGAGCAGTACTTC.

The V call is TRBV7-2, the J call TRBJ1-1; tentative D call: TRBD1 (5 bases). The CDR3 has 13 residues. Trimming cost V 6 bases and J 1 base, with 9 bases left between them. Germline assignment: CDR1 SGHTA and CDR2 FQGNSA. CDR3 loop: CASSNGANTEAFF. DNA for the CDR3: TGTGCCAGCAGTAACGGGGCGAACACTGAAGCTTTCTTT.

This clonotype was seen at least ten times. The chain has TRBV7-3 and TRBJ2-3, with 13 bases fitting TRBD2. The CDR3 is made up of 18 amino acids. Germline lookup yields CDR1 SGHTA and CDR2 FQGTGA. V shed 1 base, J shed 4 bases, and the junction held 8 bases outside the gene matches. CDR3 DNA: TGTGCCAGCAGCTTAATTGGGCGGACTAGCGGGAGTCCAGATACGCAGTATTTT. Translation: CASSLIGRTSGSPDTQYF.

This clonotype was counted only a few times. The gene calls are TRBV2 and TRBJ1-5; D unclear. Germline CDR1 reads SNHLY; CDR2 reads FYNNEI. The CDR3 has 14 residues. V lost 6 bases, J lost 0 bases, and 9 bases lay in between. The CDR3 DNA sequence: TGTGCCAGCAGGAAGGAATATAGCAATCAGCCCCAGCATTTT. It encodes CASRKEYSNQPQHF.

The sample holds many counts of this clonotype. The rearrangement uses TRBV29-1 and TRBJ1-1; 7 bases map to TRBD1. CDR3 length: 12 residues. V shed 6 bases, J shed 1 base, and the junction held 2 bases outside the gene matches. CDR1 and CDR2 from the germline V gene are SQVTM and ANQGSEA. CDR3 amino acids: CSVWDRNTEAFF. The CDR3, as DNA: TGCAGCGTCTGGGACAGGAACACTGAAGCTTTCTTT.